The source of this T cell receptor beta chain is a study of shared clonotypes between healthy human individuals. Sequencing was performed with immunoSEQ multiplex PCR; in TCRdb, only in-frame clones are kept and a portion is missing. The sample lists around 990,000 clones; roughly 77% were seen once. Overall study findings and caveats: A handful of donors showed sharing of approximately 5% of naive CD4 clonotypes. Expectations were that clonotype sharing among donors would be affected by sequencing depth. Despite large depth, sorted-subset datasets appeared incompletely sequenced.

This clone was recorded a few times. Its antigen is unidentified. CDR1 is SNHLY, CDR2 FYNNEI, per germline. The CDR3 consists of 14 residues. V was cut by 5 bases and J by 1 base, with 9 bases left in between. The sequenced sample consisted of memory CD4+ T cells from PBMCs. Stated subset: CD45RA-negative fraction. This chain connects TRBV2 to TRBJ1-3; D uncertain. The TCR originated in a man aged 18 to 29 in good health. Some clones in this sample may be carry-over from other donors' samples. CDR3 region: CASSPSESGNTIYF. In nucleotides, the CDR3 is TGTGCCAGCAGTCCATCGGAGTCTGGAAACACCATATATTTT.